Below, 18 T cell receptor beta chains from the same sample are listed, as sequenced in a study of long-term antiretroviral therapy in people with HIV. The assay, immunoSEQ v3.0, was run at survey level. The table came from immunoSEQ multiplex PCR; TCRdb's copy has only in-frame clones and leaves some out. The table lists approximately 37,000 clones, around 86% of them singletons, with about 5.9% in the top ten. The sequenced sample was unsorted PBMCs, obtained 1 year after starting antiretroviral therapy. The source is a man between 18 and 29 years old with HIV.

J is TRBJ2-5 and V is TRBV5-1, with a weak D call TRBD2 (6 bases). Trimming pared 0 bases from V and 2 bases from J, leaving 8 bases between. CDR1 is SGHRS, CDR2 YFSETQ, per germline. This CDR3 has 14 amino acids. In DNA form, the CDR3 reads TGCGCCAGCAGCTTGGCCGGGAGTCAAGAGACCCAGTACTTC. Its translation: CASSLAGSQETQYF.

The J gene is TRBJ1-2, the V gene TRBV6-6, with D hard to call. Trimming took off 5 bases at V and 4 bases at J, with 8 bases between the two ends. Per the germline V gene, CDR1 is MNHNY and CDR2 is SVGAGI (reference sequence). The CDR3 totals 12 residues. CDR3 in DNA: TGTGCCAGCAGTGTCGCTCCCTATGGCTACACCTTC. Protein sequence: CASSVAPYGYTF.

The chain is built from TRBV27 and TRBJ2-1, with D perhaps matching TRBD2 (7 bases). Per the germline V gene, CDR1 is MNHEY and CDR2 is SMNVEV (reference sequence). This CDR3 has 15 amino acids. Trimming stripped 7 bases from V and 1 base from J, with 14 bases between. The CDR3 DNA follows: TGTGCCAGCACCCCCGGGGGGCCGTCCTACAATGAGCAGTTCTTC. Translation gives CASTPGGPSYNEQFF.

The chain is built from TRBV27 and TRBJ1-1; no reliable D call. The CDR3 covers 17 residues. Trimming shortened V by 6 bases and J by 4 bases, and 24 bases separated the two germline ends. Germline CDR1 reads MNHEY; CDR2 reads SMNVEV (reference sequence). This CDR3 is CASSPPTPGIWSTEAFF. DNA for the CDR3: TGTGCCAGCAGCCCCCCCACACCGGGTATCTGGTCCACTGAAGCTTTCTTT.

This clone came up a few times. This chain joins TRBV7-9 and TRBJ2-7, with 12 nucleotides matching TRBD2. The V gene end was trimmed by 3 bases and the J gene end by 4 bases; junction bases not matched to a gene: 7. The CDR3 spans 16 residues. CDR1 and CDR2 from the germline V gene are SEHNR and FQNEAQ (reference sequence). The DNA of the CDR3 is TGTGCCAGCAGCTTGTTGACTAGCGGGAGAGATTACGAGCAGTACTTC. Translated, it gives CASSLLTSGRDYEQYF.

This sequence joins TRBV13 and TRBJ1-1; 7 nucleotides match TRBD1. CDR3 length: 14 residues. Unmatched junction bases numbered 4, after V lost 1 base and J lost 5 bases. Germline V lookup: CDR1 PRHDT, CDR2 FYEKMQ (reference sequence). The CDR3 DNA reads as TGTGCCAGCAGCTTAGTGGCAGGGGGGACTGAAGCTTTCTTT. Residues: CASSLVAGGTEAFF.

The rearrangement links TRBV9 to TRBJ1-2; 10 nucleotides line up with TRBD1. The trim removed 2 bases at V and 2 bases at J, leaving 3 bases unmatched. Germline CDR1 reads SGDLS; CDR2 reads YYNGEE. The CDR3 loop spans 15 amino acids. The CDR3 spells CASSVVDRGNYGYTF. The DNA of the CDR3 is TGTGCCAGCAGCGTGGTGGACAGGGGGAACTATGGCTACACCTTC.

The chain couples TRBV19 to TRBJ2-7; D remains ambiguous. V was pared by 3 bases and J by 5 bases, with 8 bases between. This CDR3 region has 12 residues. The germline gives CDR1 LNHDA, CDR2 SQIVND (reference sequence). CDR3: CASSINGHEQYF. The CDR3 nucleotides read TGTGCCAGTAGTATTAATGGCCACGAGCAGTACTTC. The whole variable domain, remainder taken from reference TRBV19 and TRBJ2-7, is DGGITQSPKYLFRKEGQNVTLSCEQNLNHDAMYWYRQDPGQGLRLIYYSQIVNDFQKGDIAEGYSVSREKKESFPLTVTSAQKNPTAFYLCASSINGHEQYFGPGTRLTVT.

The gene calls are TRBV27 and TRBJ2-1, with 8 bases fitting TRBD1. Trimming cost V 5 bases and J 3 bases; bases outside gene matches: 9. The germline CDR1 and CDR2 sequences are MNHEY and SMNVEV (reference sequence). The CDR3 is 16 amino acids. The CDR3 reads CASSPVTGDLYNEQFF. In DNA form, the CDR3 reads TGTGCCAGCAGTCCCGTGACAGGGGACCTCTACAATGAGCAGTTCTTC.

This clone is a singleton in its sample. This chain joins TRBV27 and TRBJ2-3; D might be TRBD2 (6 bases). The CDR3 spans 15 residues. The germline V gene encodes CDR1 MNHEY and CDR2 SMNVEV (reference sequence). Between the trimmed V and J ends, which lost 5 bases and 5 bases, there was a span of 17 bases. CDR3 region: CASSPGEGPEDTQYF. The CDR3 bases are TGTGCCAGCAGTCCGGGAGAGGGGCCGGAAGATACGCAGTATTTT.

The rearrangement joins TRBV7-9 to TRBJ1-3; the D gene is possibly TRBD1 (6 bases). Germline V gene data show CDR1 as SEHNR and CDR2 as FQNEAQ (reference sequence). Trimming removed 0 bases at V and 0 bases at J, with 9 bases between. The CDR3 contains 16 residues. In DNA form, the CDR3 reads TGTGCCAGCAGCTTAGCGGGGGCAGACTCTGGAAACACCATATATTTT. Translation gives CASSLAGADSGNTIYF.

The chain couples TRBV19 to TRBJ2-3; 10 bases align to TRBD2. The CDR3 spans 19 residues. V lost 2 bases to trimming and J lost 2 bases; unmatched junction nucleotides: 13. Per the germline V gene, CDR1 is LNHDA and CDR2 is SQIVND (reference sequence). The CDR3 loop reads CASSIMGSSGSDITDTQYF. The CDR3 nucleotides read TGTGCCAGTAGTATAATGGGTTCTAGCGGGAGCGACATCACAGATACGCAGTATTTT.

The chain couples TRBV19 to TRBJ2-3; 14 positions agree with TRBD2. Germline CDR1 LNHDA, CDR2 SQIVND (reference sequence). V gave up 5 bases and J gave up 8 bases; unmatched junction bases: 9. The CDR3 covers 16 residues. Here the CDR3 reads CASSWTSGRTSGTQYF. For the CDR3, the DNA is TGTGCCAGTAGTTGGACTAGCGGGAGGACGAGCGGTACGCAGTATTTT.

This chain uses TRBV7-2 with TRBJ1-1; no definite D call. The V and J ends lost 4 bases and 1 base respectively, with 10 bases between them. The CDR3 spans 14 residues. The V gene's germline CDR1 is SGHTA and CDR2 FQGNSA. The CDR3, as DNA: TGTGCCAGCAGCTGGTTACGGGGGAACACTGAAGCTTTCTTT. Translating gives CASSWLRGNTEAFF.

The rearrangement links TRBV5-8 to TRBJ2-7; the match to TRBD1 covers 10 bases. Germline assignment: CDR1 SGHTS and CDR2 YDEGEE. The CDR3 totals 15 residues. Losses at the gene ends were 7 bases for V and 2 bases for J; bases not matched to a gene: 9. CDR3 amino acids: CASGGAGTGAYEQYF. DNA of the CDR3: TGTGCCAGCGGGGGCGCCGGGACAGGGGCCTACGAGCAGTACTTC.

This clone has just a few counts. V gene TRBV2 combines with J gene TRBJ1-6; a weak D match, TRBD1 (5 bases). Germline CDR1 SNHLY, CDR2 FYNNEI. This CDR3 is 16 amino acids long. V was cut by 4 bases and J by 7 bases, with 17 bases left in between. CDR3 coding DNA: TGTGCCAGCAGTGTCGTCAGGGACGTTTGGAATTCACCCCTCCACTTT. It translates to CASSVVRDVWNSPLHF.

The chain combines TRBV27 with TRBJ2-1; D is ambiguous. The V end lost 0 bases, the J end lost 8 bases, and 8 bases lay between the germline ends. The CDR3 runs to 13 residues. Germline-derived CDR1 and CDR2 are MNHEY and SMNVEV (reference sequence). Here the CDR3 reads CASSLSDFDEQFF. The CDR3 nucleotides read TGTGCCAGCAGTTTATCGGATTTCGATGAGCAGTTCTTC.

The chain combines TRBV9 with TRBJ2-3, with 10 bases fitting TRBD2. The CDR3 has 18 residues. With 0 bases clipped from V and 5 bases from J, the junction kept 12 bases outside the gene matches. From germline, CDR1 is SGDLS and CDR2 YYNGEE. DNA of the CDR3: TGTGCCAGCAGCGTAGAGAGGGCTAGCGGGGGACTGGGAGATACGCAGTATTTT. This gives the protein CASSVERASGGLGDTQYF. Together with reference TRBV9 and TRBJ2-3, the CDR3 gives the full variable domain: DSGVTQTPKHLITATGQRVTLRCSPRSGDLSVYWYQQSLDQGLQFLIQYYNGEERAKGNILERFSAQQFPDLHSELNLSSLELGDSALYFCASSVERASGGLGDTQYFGPGTRLTVL.